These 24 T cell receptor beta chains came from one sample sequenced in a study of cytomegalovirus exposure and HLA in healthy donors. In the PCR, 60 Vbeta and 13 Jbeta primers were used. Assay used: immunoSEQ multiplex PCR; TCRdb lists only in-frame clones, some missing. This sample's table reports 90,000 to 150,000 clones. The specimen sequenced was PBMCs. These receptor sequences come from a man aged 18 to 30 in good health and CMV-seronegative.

This chain's CDR3 is CASMGLAGASYNEQFF. The CDR3 nucleotides are TGTGCCAGTATGGGACTAGCGGGAGCCTCCTACAATGAGCAGTTCTTC. This chain joins TRBV19 and TRBJ2-1; 14 bases line up with TRBD2. The CDR3 has 16 amino acids. Trimming took 7 bases from V and 0 from J; bases not matched to a gene: 2. Germline assignment: CDR1 LNHDA and CDR2 SQIVND (reference sequence).

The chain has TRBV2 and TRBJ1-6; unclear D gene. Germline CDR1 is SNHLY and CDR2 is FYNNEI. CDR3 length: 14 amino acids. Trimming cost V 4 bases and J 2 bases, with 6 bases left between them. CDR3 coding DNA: TGTGCCAGCAGTGGGCAGGCCTATAATTCACCCCTCCACTTT. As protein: CASSGQAYNSPLHF.

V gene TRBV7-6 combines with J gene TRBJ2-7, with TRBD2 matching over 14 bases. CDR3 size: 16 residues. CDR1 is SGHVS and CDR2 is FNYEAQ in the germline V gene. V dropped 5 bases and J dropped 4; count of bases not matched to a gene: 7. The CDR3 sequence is CASSRDRLAGGYEQYF. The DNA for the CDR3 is TGTGCCAGCAGCCGCGACCGACTAGCGGGAGGGTACGAGCAGTACTTC.

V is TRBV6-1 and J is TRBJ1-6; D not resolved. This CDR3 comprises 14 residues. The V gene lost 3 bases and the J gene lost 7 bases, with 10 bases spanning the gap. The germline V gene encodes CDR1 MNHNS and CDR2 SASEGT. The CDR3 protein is CASSDIPRNSPLHF. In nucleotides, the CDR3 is TGTGCCAGCAGTGACATTCCGAGGAATTCACCCCTCCACTTT.

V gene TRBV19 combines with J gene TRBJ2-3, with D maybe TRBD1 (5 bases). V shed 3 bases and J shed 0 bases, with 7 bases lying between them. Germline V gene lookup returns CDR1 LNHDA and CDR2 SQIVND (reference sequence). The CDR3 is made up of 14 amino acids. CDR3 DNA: TGTGCCAGTAGTATGGGGCTTAGCACAGATACGCAGTATTTT. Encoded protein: CASSMGLSTDTQYF.

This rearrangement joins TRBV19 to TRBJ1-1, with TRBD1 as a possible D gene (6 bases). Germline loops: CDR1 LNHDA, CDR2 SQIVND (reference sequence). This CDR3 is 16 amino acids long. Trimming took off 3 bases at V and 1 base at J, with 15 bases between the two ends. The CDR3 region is CASSMVGQPRNTEAFF. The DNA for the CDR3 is TGTGCCAGTAGTATGGTTGGACAGCCTAGGAACACTGAAGCTTTCTTT.

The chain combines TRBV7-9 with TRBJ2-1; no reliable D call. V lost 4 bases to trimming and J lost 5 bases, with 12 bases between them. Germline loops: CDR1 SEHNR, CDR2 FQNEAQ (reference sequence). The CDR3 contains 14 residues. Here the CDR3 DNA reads TGTGCCAGCAGCTCCCACACATCAAACAATGAGCAGTTCTTC. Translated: CASSSHTSNNEQFF. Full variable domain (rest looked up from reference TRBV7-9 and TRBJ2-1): DTGVSQNPRHKITKRGQNVTFRCDPISEHNRLYWYRQTLGQGPEFLTYFQNEAQLEKSRLLSDRFSAERPKGSFSTLEIQRTEQGDSAMYLCASSSHTSNNEQFFGPGTRLTVL.

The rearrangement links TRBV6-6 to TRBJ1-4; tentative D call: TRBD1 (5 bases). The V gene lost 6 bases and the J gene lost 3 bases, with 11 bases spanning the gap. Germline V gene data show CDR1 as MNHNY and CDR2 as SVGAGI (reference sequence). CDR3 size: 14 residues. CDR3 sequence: CASSTGGANEKLFF. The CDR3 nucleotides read TGTGCCAGCAGCACGGGAGGGGCTAATGAAAAACTGTTTTTT.

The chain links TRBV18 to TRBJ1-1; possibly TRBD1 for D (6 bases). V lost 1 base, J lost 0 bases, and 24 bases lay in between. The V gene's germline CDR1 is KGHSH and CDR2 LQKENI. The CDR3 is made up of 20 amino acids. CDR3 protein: CASSPLRTALITPMNTEAFF. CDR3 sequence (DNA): TGTGCCAGCTCACCACTTAGGACAGCCTTAATTACCCCCATGAACACTGAAGCTTTCTTT.

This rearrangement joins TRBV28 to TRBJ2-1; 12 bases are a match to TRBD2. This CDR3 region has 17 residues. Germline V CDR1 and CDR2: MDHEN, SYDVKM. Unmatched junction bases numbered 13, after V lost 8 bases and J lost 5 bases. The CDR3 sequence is CASSSRRTSGTNNEQFF. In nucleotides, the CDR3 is TGTGCCAGCTCTTCCAGAAGGACTAGCGGGACCAACAATGAGCAGTTCTTC. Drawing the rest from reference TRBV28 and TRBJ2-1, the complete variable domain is DVKVTQSSRYLVKRTGEKVFLECVQDMDHENMFWYRQDPGLGLRLIYFSYDVKMKEKGDIPEGYSVSREKKERFSLILESASTNQTSMYLCASSSRRTSGTNNEQFFGPGTRLTVL.

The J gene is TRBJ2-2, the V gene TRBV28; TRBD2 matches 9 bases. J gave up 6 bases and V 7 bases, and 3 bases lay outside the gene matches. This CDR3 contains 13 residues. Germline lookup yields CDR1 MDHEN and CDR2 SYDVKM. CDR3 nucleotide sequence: TGTGCCAGCAAATGGACTAGCGCCGGGGAGCTGTTTTTT. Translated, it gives CASKWTSAGELFF. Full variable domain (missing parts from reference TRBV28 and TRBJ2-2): DVKVTQSSRYLVKRTGEKVFLECVQDMDHENMFWYRQDPGLGLRLIYFSYDVKMKEKGDIPEGYSVSREKKERFSLILESASTNQTSMYLCASKWTSAGELFFGEGSRLTVL.

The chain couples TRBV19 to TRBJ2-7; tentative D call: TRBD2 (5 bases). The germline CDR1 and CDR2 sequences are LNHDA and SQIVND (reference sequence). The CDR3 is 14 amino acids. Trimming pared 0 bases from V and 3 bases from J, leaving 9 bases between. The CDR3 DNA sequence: TGTGCCAGTAGTATAGAGAGCGGATACTACGAGCAGTACTTC. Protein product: CASSIESGYYEQYF.

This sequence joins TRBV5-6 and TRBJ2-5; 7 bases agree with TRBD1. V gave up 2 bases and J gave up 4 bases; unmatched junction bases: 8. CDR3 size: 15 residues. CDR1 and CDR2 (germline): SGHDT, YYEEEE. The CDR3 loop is CASSFLRDSGETQYF. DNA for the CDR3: TGTGCCAGCAGCTTTCTCCGGGACAGTGGAGAGACCCAGTACTTC.

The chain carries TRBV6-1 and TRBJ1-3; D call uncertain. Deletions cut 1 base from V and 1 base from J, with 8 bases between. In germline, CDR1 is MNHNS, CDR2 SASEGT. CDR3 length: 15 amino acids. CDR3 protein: CASSEGRGSGNTIYF. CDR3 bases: TGTGCCAGCAGTGAAGGTCGGGGTTCTGGAAACACCATATATTTT.

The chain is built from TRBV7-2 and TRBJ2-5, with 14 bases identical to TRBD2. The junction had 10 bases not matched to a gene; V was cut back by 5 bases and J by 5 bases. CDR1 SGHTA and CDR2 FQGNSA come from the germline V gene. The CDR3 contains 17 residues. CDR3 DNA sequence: TGTGCCAGCAGCCCATCCGGACTAGCGGGGGGCACGGAGACCCAGTACTTC. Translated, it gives CASSPSGLAGGTETQYF.

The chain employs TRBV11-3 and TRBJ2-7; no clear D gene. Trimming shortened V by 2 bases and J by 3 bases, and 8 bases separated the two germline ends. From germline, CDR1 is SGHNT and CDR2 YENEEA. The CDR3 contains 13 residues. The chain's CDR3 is CASSLNRGYEQYF. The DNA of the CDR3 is TGTGCCAGCAGCTTAAATCGAGGCTACGAGCAGTACTTC.

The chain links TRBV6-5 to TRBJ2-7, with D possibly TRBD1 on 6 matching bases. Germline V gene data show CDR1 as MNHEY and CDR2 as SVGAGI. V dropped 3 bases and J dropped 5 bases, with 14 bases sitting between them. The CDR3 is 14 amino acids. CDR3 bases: TGTGCCAGCAGTTATGGCAGGGGATCCCACGAGCAGTACTTC. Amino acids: CASSYGRGSHEQYF.

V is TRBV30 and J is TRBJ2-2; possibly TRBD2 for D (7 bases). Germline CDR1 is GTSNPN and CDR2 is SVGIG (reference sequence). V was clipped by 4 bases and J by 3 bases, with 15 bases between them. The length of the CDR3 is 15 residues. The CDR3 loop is CAWKGGGADTGELFF. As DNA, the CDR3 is TGTGCCTGGAAGGGAGGGGGGGCTGACACCGGGGAGCTGTTTTTT.

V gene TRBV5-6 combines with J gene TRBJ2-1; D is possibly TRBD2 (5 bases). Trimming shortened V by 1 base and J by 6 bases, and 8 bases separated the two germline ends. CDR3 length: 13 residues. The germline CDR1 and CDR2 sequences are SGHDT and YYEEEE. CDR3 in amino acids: CASSLLGINEQFF. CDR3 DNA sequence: TGTGCCAGCAGCTTGCTCGGGATCAATGAGCAGTTCTTC.

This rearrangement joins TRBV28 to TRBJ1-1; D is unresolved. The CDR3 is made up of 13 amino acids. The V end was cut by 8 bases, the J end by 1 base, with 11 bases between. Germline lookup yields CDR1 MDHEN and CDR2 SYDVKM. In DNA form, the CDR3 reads TGTGCCAGCGGGAGACTGAGGAACACTGAAGCTTTCTTT. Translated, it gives CASGRLRNTEAFF.

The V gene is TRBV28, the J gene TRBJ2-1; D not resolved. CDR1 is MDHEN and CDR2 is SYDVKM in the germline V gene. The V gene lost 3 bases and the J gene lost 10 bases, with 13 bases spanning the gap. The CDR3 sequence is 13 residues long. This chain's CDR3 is CASSLNSPEEQFF. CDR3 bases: TGTGCCAGCAGTTTGAATTCCCCCGAGGAGCAGTTCTTC.

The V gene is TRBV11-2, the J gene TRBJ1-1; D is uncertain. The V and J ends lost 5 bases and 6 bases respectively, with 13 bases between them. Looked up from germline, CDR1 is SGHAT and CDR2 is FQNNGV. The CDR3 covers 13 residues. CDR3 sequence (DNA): TGTGCCAGCAGCCAAACGGGGTTCGCTGAAGCTTTCTTT. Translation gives CASSQTGFAEAFF.

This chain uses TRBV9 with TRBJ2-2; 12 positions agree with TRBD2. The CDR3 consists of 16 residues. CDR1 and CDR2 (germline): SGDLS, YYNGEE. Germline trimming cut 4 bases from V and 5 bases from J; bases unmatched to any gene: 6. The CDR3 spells CASSNRLAGETGELFF. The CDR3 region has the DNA TGTGCCAGCAGCAACCGACTAGCGGGAGAGACCGGGGAGCTGTTTTTT.

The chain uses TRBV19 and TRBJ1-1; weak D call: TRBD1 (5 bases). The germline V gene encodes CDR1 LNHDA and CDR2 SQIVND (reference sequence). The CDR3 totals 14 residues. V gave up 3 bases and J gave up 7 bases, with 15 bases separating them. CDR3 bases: TGTGCCAGTAGTATGACCAGGGCCCACTTTGAAGCTTTCTTT. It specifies CASSMTRAHFEAFF. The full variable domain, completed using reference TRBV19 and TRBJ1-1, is DGGITQSPKYLFRKEGQNVTLSCEQNLNHDAMYWYRQDPGQGLRLIYYSQIVNDFQKGDIAEGYSVSREKKESFPLTVTSAQKNPTAFYLCASSMTRAHFEAFFGQGTRLTVV.